This T cell receptor (beta chain) was profiled in a study of T cell changes during pregnancy in multiple sclerosis. A single count supports this clone. V lost 5 bases to trimming and J lost 6 bases; unmatched junction nucleotides: 8. In germline, CDR1 is SNHLY, CDR2 FYNNEI. The CDR3 consists of 14 residues. Clones were sequenced by immunoSEQ multiplex PCR, and TCRdb holds only the in-frame ones, with some missing. This table holds tens of thousands of clones, under 90% found once. The clonotype originates from a female donor in good health, enrolled as a control in a pregnancy study. Specimen: peripheral blood, collected in the second trimester of pregnancy. This chain connects TRBV2 to TRBJ2-7, with 9 nucleotides matching TRBD1. The chain's CDR3 is CASSPGQGALEQYF. The CDR3, as DNA: TGTGCCAGCAGTCCGGGACAGGGCGCTCTCGAGCAGTACTTC. Full variable domain (missing parts from reference TRBV2 and TRBJ2-7): EPEVTQTPSHQVTQMGQEVILRCVPISNHLYFYWYRQILGQKVEFLVSFYNNEISEKSEIFDDQFSVERPDGSNFTLKIRSTKLEDSAMYFCASSPGQGALEQYFGPGTRLTVT.